This TCR beta chain emerged from a study of beta chain features in type 1 diabetes. General study results and limits: VDJ junctions from type 1 diabetes patients carried fewer insertions and larger deletions.

Investigators reverse transcribed all isolated RNA, so they sequenced expressed TCRB transcripts. Libraries were prepared by immunoSEQ multiplex PCR; TCRdb keeps only in-frame clonotypes and omits some of them. The data show 300,000 to 350,000 clones, roughly 8% seen once. Note on this clone: Antigen unknown.

The germline V and J ends were trimmed by 2 bases and 11 bases, with 19 bases remaining between them. This CDR3 is built from 15 residues. Germline V gene sequence: CDR1 MNHEY, CDR2 SVGAGI. The material sequenced was central memory CD4+ T cells from blood. The rearrangement links TRBV6-5 to TRBJ1-5; D not certain. This receptor was taken from a woman in her late teens or twenties in good health. The CDR3 sequence: CASSYSARGRHAQHF. CDR3 bases: TGTGCCAGCAGTTACAGCGCCCGTGGGAGACATGCCCAGCATTTT.